This record covers a single TCR beta chain. No antigen is known for it. The record originates from a study of cytomegalovirus exposure and HLA in healthy donors. The overall study: Out of approximately 170 million T cells, an earlier analysis found some 120 million unique TCR beta sequences in total.

Germline CDR1 GTSNPN, CDR2 SVGIG (reference sequence). This CDR3 is built from 13 residues. Trimming took 3 bases from V and 0 from J, leaving 8 bases between them. Points from the study as a whole: It was shown in a later analysis that HLA-associated TCR beta chains were more clonally expanded than other, equally common chains. Among TCR sequences, most were rare, though some public TCRs appeared in many donors. Cytomegalovirus-associated status was assigned to 150 or so TCR beta chains.

Researchers ran the PCR with 60 Vbeta and 13 Jbeta primers. TCRdb's copy holds only in-frame clones and misses some; the assay was immunoSEQ multiplex PCR. The data contain roughly 80,000 clones, 74% of them singletons. The sequence came from a woman in her forties or fifties in good health and CMV-seropositive. V is TRBV30 and J is TRBJ1-2; D call uncertain. The source material was PBMCs. The CDR3 sequence: CAWRVLANYGYTF. CDR3 sequence (DNA): TGTGCCTGGAGAGTTCTAGCTAACTATGGCTACACCTTC.